This T cell receptor (beta chain) was identified in a study of T-cell memory formation after mild COVID-19. Whole-study results and caveats: Second-wave clones with a day 37 peak had unconfirmed SARS-CoV-2 specificity. Day 15 to 85 contracting clones showed balanced CD4/CD8; later expanders leaned CD4+. Researchers report contracting CD4+ clones mostly in CM and EM, with CD8+ clones in EMRA.

This clonotype has a handful of counts. No antigen is known for it. V lost 0 bases to trimming and J lost 0 bases, with 20 bases between them. Germline-derived CDR1 and CDR2 are LGHNA and YSLEER. There are 19 residues in the CDR3. TCR alpha and TCR beta cDNA libraries carrying sample barcodes and UMIs came from 5'RACE with constant-segment primers. From the 5' RACE reads, TCRdb called clonotypes with MiXCR, one entry per CDR3 protein. Seen here are about 55,000 distinct CDR3 sequences, over 7.5% observed once, and the top ten hold around 1.2%. Material for sequencing was PBMCs or a T cell subset sorted from them (not recorded which). V is TRBV4-3 and J is TRBJ1-1; D is ambiguous. This TCR derives from a man between 18 and 29 years old who had mild COVID-19 (a few samples of this study predate the infection). Cell type and time point are not known. The CDR3 loop is CASSQDPDQVQRMNTEAFF. CDR3 nucleotide sequence: TGCGCCAGCAGCCAAGACCCTGATCAGGTACAGAGAATGAACACTGAAGCTTTCTTT.